Shown below are 21 T cell receptor beta chains from a single sample sequenced in a study of cytomegalovirus exposure and HLA in healthy donors. The PCR employed 60 Vbeta primers together with 13 Jbeta primers. Sequenced by immunoSEQ multiplex PCR; TCRdb stores in-frame clones only, minus some. This sample's table reports 40,000 to 50,000 clones. The sequenced sample consisted of PBMCs. The source is a man aged 25-45 years in good health and CMV-seronegative.

This chain joins TRBV14 and TRBJ1-3; TRBD1 aligns across 8 bases. V trimming: 0 bases; J trimming: 3 bases; junction bases outside the gene matches: 4. This CDR3 has 16 residues. Germline-derived CDR1 and CDR2 are SGHDN and FVKESK. The CDR3 region has the DNA TGTGCCAGCAGCCAAGATCAGGGGGCTATTGGAAACACCATATATTTT. This translates into CASSQDQGAIGNTIYF.

The rearrangement uses TRBV9 and TRBJ2-7, with D possibly being TRBD1 (7 bases). Trimming cost V 4 bases and J 6 bases, with 14 bases left between them. The CDR3 is made up of 13 amino acids. Germline-derived CDR1 and CDR2 are SGDLS and YYNGEE. The CDR3 reads CASSPEGAGEQYF. The DNA of the CDR3 is TGTGCCAGCAGCCCGGAGGGGGCGGGCGAGCAGTACTTC.

The chain has TRBV28 and TRBJ2-7; 10 nucleotides line up with TRBD1. This CDR3 comprises 15 residues. Per the germline V gene, CDR1 is MDHEN and CDR2 is SYDVKM. V was clipped by 5 bases and J by 6 bases; unmatched bases: 10. CDR3 sequence reads: CASSPAGTGASEQYF. The CDR3 nucleotides are TGTGCCAGCAGTCCCGCCGGGACAGGGGCGTCCGAGCAGTACTTC.

The chain uses TRBV15 and TRBJ2-7; D is undetermined. Looked up from germline, CDR1 is LNHNV and CDR2 is YYDKDF (reference sequence). The V end was cut by 0 bases, the J end by 3 bases, with 9 bases between. The CDR3 loop spans 14 amino acids. This CDR3 is CATSRDVLRYEQYF. CDR3 bases: TGTGCCACCAGCAGAGATGTACTTCGCTACGAGCAGTACTTC.

CDR3 bases: TGCAGCGCGGGAACTGAAGCTTTCTTT. Protein sequence: CSAGTEAFF. The rearrangement uses TRBV29-1 and TRBJ1-1, with unresolved D. Germline CDR1 and CDR2: SQVTM and ANQGSEA. This CDR3 has 9 residues. With 7 bases removed from V and 5 bases from J, the gap between germline ends came to 5 bases.

The chain recombines TRBV6-6 with TRBJ2-7, with TRBD1 as a possible D gene (6 bases). Germline CDR1 is MNHNY and CDR2 is SVGAGI (reference sequence). V was trimmed by 5 bases and J by 6 bases, leaving 14 bases between them. The CDR3 runs to 13 residues. The CDR3 reads CASSPWDISEQYF. CDR3 nucleotides: TGTGCCAGCAGTCCCTGGGACATCTCCGAGCAGTACTTC.

The rearrangement joins TRBV19 to TRBJ1-2; 9 nucleotides match TRBD1. This CDR3 comprises 14 residues. CDR1 is LNHDA and CDR2 is SQIVND in the germline V gene (reference sequence). With 5 bases clipped from V and 7 bases from J, the junction kept 8 bases outside the gene matches. DNA of the CDR3: TGTGCCAGTAGTCTCACCGGGACAGGGTTTGGCTACACCTTC. Protein product: CASSLTGTGFGYTF. The whole variable domain, remainder taken from reference TRBV19 and TRBJ1-2, is DGGITQSPKYLFRKEGQNVTLSCEQNLNHDAMYWYRQDPGQGLRLIYYSQIVNDFQKGDIAEGYSVSREKKESFPLTVTSAQKNPTAFYLCASSLTGTGFGYTFGSGTRLTVV.

The chain employs TRBV11-2 and TRBJ2-7; D might be TRBD2 (6 bases). V was shortened by 1 base and J by 7 bases, with 20 bases between the two germline ends. From germline, CDR1 is SGHAT and CDR2 FQNNGV. The CDR3 loop spans 16 amino acids. CDR3 nucleotides: TGTGCCAGCAGCTTAGTGGCGGGGCCTTCTGGGGGAGAGCAGTACTTC. Translation gives CASSLVAGPSGGEQYF.

The rearrangement uses TRBV4-3 and TRBJ2-5; perhaps TRBD2 as D (6 bases). The CDR3 extends over 15 amino acids. Per the germline V gene, CDR1 is LGHNA and CDR2 is YSLEER. Trimming pared 3 bases from V and 2 bases from J, leaving 13 bases between. CDR3 sequence reads: CASSQWEAAQETQYF. The CDR3 region has the DNA TGCGCCAGCAGCCAGTGGGAGGCAGCTCAAGAGACCCAGTACTTC.

Written as DNA, the CDR3 is TGCGCCAGCAGCTTAGCGGGAACAATCACAGATACGCAGTATTTT. It is translated as CASSLAGTITDTQYF. The V call is TRBV5-1, the J call TRBJ2-3; TRBD2 aligns across 7 bases. CDR1 and CDR2 (germline): SGHRS, YFSETQ. V gave up 2 bases and J gave up 2 bases; unmatched junction bases: 5. This CDR3 region has 15 residues.

CDR3 bases: TGTGCCAGCAGCTTAGAGGGGACAGGGTCACCCCTCCACTTT. Its translation is CASSLEGTGSPLHF. J is TRBJ1-6 and V is TRBV7-9, with 9 bases that match TRBD1. Germline values: CDR1 SEHNR, CDR2 FQNEAQ (reference sequence). Unmatched junction bases numbered 2, after V lost 1 base and J lost 10 bases. This CDR3 region has 14 residues.

This rearrangement joins TRBV30 to TRBJ2-7; 7 bases match TRBD1. Trimming at V came to 5 bases and at J to 6 bases, leaving 10 bases not matched to a gene. The germline V gene encodes CDR1 GTSNPN and CDR2 SVGIG (reference sequence). This CDR3 contains 13 residues. The CDR3 nucleotides read TGTGCCTGGGACACTTTACAGGGGAGCGAGCAGTACTTC. Amino acid sequence: CAWDTLQGSEQYF.

The chain links TRBV30 to TRBJ1-4; no clear D gene. The germline CDR1 and CDR2 sequences are GTSNPN and SVGIG (reference sequence). The CDR3 is made up of 13 amino acids. Trimming stripped 4 bases from V and 3 bases from J, with 9 bases between. CDR3 DNA sequence: TGTGCCTGGAACAGCTCGCCTAATGAAAAACTGTTTTTT. Protein sequence: CAWNSSPNEKLFF.

V gene TRBV19 combines with J gene TRBJ2-5; 7 bases agree with TRBD1. The CDR3 runs 16 residues. V gave up 9 bases and J gave up 4 bases; unmatched junction bases: 17. Germline V gives CDR1 LNHDA, CDR2 SQIVND (reference sequence). The CDR3 DNA sequence: TGTGCCAGCCGGTTGGGCAGGGGGAATTTACGAGAGACCCAGTACTTC. Residues: CASRLGRGNLRETQYF.

The rearrangement links TRBV30 to TRBJ2-5; TRBD2 aligns across 9 bases. After removal of 0 bases from V and 1 base from J, the junction contained 3 bases not matched to a gene. The CDR3 totals 15 residues. The V gene's germline CDR1 is GTSNPN and CDR2 SVGIG (reference sequence). CDR3 amino acids: CAWSVGLASQETQYF. The CDR3, as DNA: TGTGCCTGGAGTGTCGGACTAGCGTCCCAAGAGACCCAGTACTTC.

The chain joins TRBV19 to TRBJ2-7; 10 positions agree with TRBD1. The CDR3 is 16 residues long. V dropped 1 base and J dropped 6; count of bases not matched to a gene: 9. The germline V gene encodes CDR1 LNHDA and CDR2 SQIVND (reference sequence). This chain's CDR3 is CASSIGPGQGLGEQYF. The CDR3 DNA reads TGTGCCAGTAGTATAGGGCCGGGACAGGGGCTGGGCGAGCAGTACTTC.

The rearrangement joins TRBV7-2 to TRBJ1-2; a possible D gene is TRBD1 (6 bases). Trimming stripped 5 bases from V and 0 bases from J, with 19 bases between. CDR3 size: 17 residues. The germline CDR1 and CDR2 sequences are SGHTA and FQGNSA. The CDR3 DNA sequence: TGTGCCAGCAGCCCCAGGGGAAGGGCGACTTCTAACTATGGCTACACCTTC. It encodes CASSPRGRATSNYGYTF.

The chain is built from TRBV15 and TRBJ2-1; 13 nucleotides line up with TRBD2. Trimming cost V 4 bases and J 8 bases; bases outside gene matches: 11. The V gene's germline CDR1 is LNHNV and CDR2 YYDKDF (reference sequence). The CDR3 covers 17 residues. CDR3 sequence reads: CATSIVPGLAGIYEQFF. The CDR3 DNA is TGTGCCACCAGCATTGTCCCGGGACTAGCGGGAATCTATGAGCAGTTCTTC.

The rearrangement joins TRBV5-1 to TRBJ2-1; 8 bases map to TRBD2. V shed 0 bases, J shed 8 bases, and the junction held 7 bases outside the gene matches. The CDR3 is made up of 15 amino acids. The V gene's germline CDR1 is SGHRS and CDR2 YFSETQ. CDR3: CASSLAVAGRDEQFF. CDR3 coding DNA: TGCGCCAGCAGCTTGGCGGTAGCGGGACGCGATGAGCAGTTCTTC.

The CDR3 sequence is CAWKIQGVHLGRNEQFF. Here the CDR3 DNA reads TGTGCCTGGAAAATCCAAGGGGTACACTTGGGTCGCAATGAGCAGTTCTTC. The J gene is TRBJ2-1, the V gene TRBV30; possible D gene TRBD1, 5 bases. V lost 4 bases and J 6 bases, leaving 25 bases between the germline ends. The CDR3 length is 17 residues. Germline values: CDR1 GTSNPN, CDR2 SVGIG (reference sequence). Combining the CDR3 with reference TRBV30 and TRBJ2-1 gives the whole variable domain SQTIHQWPATLVQPVGSPLSLECTVEGTSNPNLYWYRQAAGRGLQLLFYSVGIGQISSEVPQNLSASRPQDRQFILSSKKLLLSDSGFYLCAWKIQGVHLGRNEQFFGPGTRLTVL.

This rearrangement joins TRBV6-1 to TRBJ2-7, with D maybe TRBD2 (6 bases). Germline V gene lookup returns CDR1 MNHNS and CDR2 SASEGT. V was pared by 1 base and J by 4 bases, with 14 bases between. The CDR3 contains 15 residues. The CDR3 DNA sequence: TGTGCCAGCAGTGAAGGGTATGGAGGGAATTACGAGCAGTACTTC. Residues: CASSEGYGGNYEQYF.